This TCR beta chain comes out of a study of shared clonotypes between healthy human individuals. Across several immunoSEQ plates, the genomic DNA of each subset was split evenly. Sequencing used immunoSEQ multiplex PCR; TCRdb keeps in-frame clones, though not all of them. The sample lists about 1.5 million clones; approximately 98% were seen once. V was pared by 5 bases and J by 1 base, with 11 bases of the junction left unmatched. The CDR3 extends over 16 amino acids. Germline CDR1 SNHLY, CDR2 FYNNEI. V is TRBV2 and J is TRBJ2-7; 7 nucleotides agree with TRBD2. The source is a man in his thirties or forties in good health. The sample was naive CD4+ T cells sorted from blood. Subset in this sample: CD45RA+ positively selected. The CDR3 region has the DNA TGTGCCAGCAGTCTCTCCGGCGGGAGAATATCCTACGAGCAGTACTTC. As protein: CASSLSGGRISYEQYF.